This TCR beta chain was sequenced during a study of T cells in Graves' hyperthyroidism and ophthalmopathy. Study-level points and caveats: Blood also contained most expanded thyroid clonotypes above 0.001.

Comment on this clonotype: Its antigen remains unknown.

With a duration under 2 months, the hyperthyroidism was newly diagnosed in patients aged 18 to 65. The study left out patients who had uncontrolled infection, other autoimmune disease, pregnancy or lactation. Germline-derived CDR1 and CDR2 are SGHRS and YFSETQ. V lost 3 bases to trimming and J lost 1 base, with 6 bases between them. The length of the CDR3 is 13 residues. Regions amplified from RNA transcripts were the TCR beta CDR3 regions. First-round RT-PCR with HTBI primers amplified the TCR CDR3 region. Each CDR3 protein gets one entry after TCRdb re-called the multiplex PCR reads with MiXCR. The sample has some 250,000 distinct CDR3 sequences; 13% to 15% are singletons.

The sample comprised blood. The chain carries TRBV5-1 and TRBJ2-3; D unclear. The sequence was obtained from a woman aged 45 to 65 with Graves' hyperthyroidism that later progressed to Graves' ophthalmopathy. Written as DNA, the CDR3 is TGCGCCAGCAGCTCCCACGGCACAGATACGCAGTATTTT. Residues: CASSSHGTDTQYF.